The 16 T cell receptor beta chains below were found in one sample sequenced in a study of neurological immune-mediated disorders. TCRdb re-derived calls from the 5' RACE reads in MiXCR, one entry per CDR3 protein. Here the sample spans about 65,000 distinct CDR3 sequences, roughly 3.7% being singletons. The sequenced sample was PBMCs. The origin of the receptors is a man in his fifties or sixties with multiple sclerosis.

This clonotype came up many times. V is TRBV6-5 and J is TRBJ1-2; D possibly corresponds to TRBD1 (6 bases). In germline, CDR1 is MNHEY, CDR2 SVGAGI. The CDR3 length is 15 residues. V lost 0 bases, J lost 7 bases, and 15 bases lay in between. CDR3 nucleotides: TGTGCCAGCAGTTACTCACGGGGGGCATTGCGTGGCTACACCTTC. Protein: CASSYSRGALRGYTF.

This clonotype was found many times. The J gene is TRBJ2-7, the V gene TRBV20-1; no reliable D call. CDR1 is DFQATT, CDR2 SNEGSKA, per germline (reference sequence). The V gene lost 6 bases and the J gene lost 0 bases, with 9 bases spanning the gap. The CDR3 is 12 amino acids. This CDR3 is CSARKDSYEQYF. Written as DNA, the CDR3 is TGCAGTGCGCGGAAGGACTCCTACGAGCAGTACTTC.

This clonotype was seen ten or more times. The rearrangement uses TRBV10-3 and TRBJ2-3; 8 nucleotides match TRBD1. The CDR3 totals 14 residues. V was pared by 6 bases and J by 6 bases, with 8 bases of the junction left unmatched. In germline, CDR1 is ENHRY, CDR2 SYGVKD. DNA of the CDR3: TGTGCCATCAGCGACAGGGGATCAGGGGATACGCAGTATTTT. Translation: CAISDRGSGDTQYF.

In this sample, this clonotype turned up many times. The chain recombines TRBV12-3 or TRBV12-4 with TRBJ1-3; perhaps TRBD1 as D (5 bases). This CDR3 is built from 15 residues. V was trimmed by 2 bases and J by 4 bases, leaving 12 bases between them. The CDR3 nucleotides read TGTGCCAGCAGTTTAACAGGCCTCTCAGGAAACACCATATATTTT. Protein: CASSLTGLSGNTIYF.

This clonotype was seen ten or more times. DNA of the CDR3: TGTGCCAGCAGTTTAACGGGGGCGAGGCAGCCCCAGCATTTT. As protein: CASSLTGARQPQHF. The J gene is TRBJ1-5, the V gene TRBV12-3 or TRBV12-4; a possible D gene is TRBD1 (6 bases). The CDR3 is 14 amino acids. The V gene lost 2 bases and the J gene lost 7 bases, with 12 bases spanning the gap.

In its sample, this clonotype was seen many times. The J gene is TRBJ2-6, the V gene TRBV5-1; D perhaps matches TRBD2 (5 bases). V was clipped by 3 bases and J by 1 base, with 8 bases between them. The germline V gene has CDR1 SGHRS and CDR2 YFSETQ. The CDR3 loop spans 15 amino acids. Here the CDR3 reads CASSSGISGANVLTF. The CDR3 DNA follows: TGCGCCAGCAGCTCCGGGATTTCTGGGGCCAACGTCCTGACTTTC.

This clonotype has ten or more counts. CDR3 protein: CASSQGQGMWETQYF. The CDR3 DNA follows: TGCGCCAGCAGCCAAGGGCAGGGTATGTGGGAGACCCAGTACTTC. V gene TRBV4-1 combines with J gene TRBJ2-5; a possible D gene is TRBD1 (5 bases). The CDR3 is made up of 15 amino acids. V lost 1 base and J 5 bases, leaving 14 bases between the germline ends. Germline values: CDR1 MGHRA, CDR2 YSYEKL.

In this sample, this clonotype turned up many times. V and J are TRBV5-1 and TRBJ2-3, with TRBD2 matching over 8 bases. Germline lookup yields CDR1 SGHRS and CDR2 YFSETQ. The CDR3 is 15 amino acids. Trimming took 0 bases from V and 6 from J; bases not matched to a gene: 6. CDR3 nucleotide sequence: TGCGCCAGCAGCTTGGGGGTAGCGGGGCCCGATACGCAGTATTTT. Encoded protein: CASSLGVAGPDTQYF.

This clonotype has at least ten counts. The chain couples TRBV12-3 or TRBV12-4 to TRBJ1-1; a weak D match, TRBD1 (6 bases). This CDR3 contains 14 residues. V was shortened by 3 bases and J by 2 bases, with 10 bases between the two germline ends. The CDR3 region is CASSFRTDNTEAFF. Written as DNA, the CDR3 is TGTGCCAGCAGTTTTAGGACAGATAACACTGAAGCTTTCTTT.

The gene calls are TRBV30 and TRBJ1-2; maybe TRBD1 (5 bases). The CDR3 sequence is 13 residues long. The germline CDR1 and CDR2 sequences are GTSNPN and SVGIG (reference sequence). V gave up 0 bases and J gave up 6 bases, with 11 bases separating them. CDR3: CAWSVRRDHGYTF. CDR3 in DNA: TGTGCCTGGAGTGTTCGAAGGGACCATGGCTACACCTTC.

This clonotype was picked up a small number of times. This rearrangement joins TRBV24-1 to TRBJ2-4; tentatively, D is TRBD1 or TRBD2 (6 bases each). Looked up from germline, CDR1 is KGHDR and CDR2 is SFDVKD. V gave up 4 bases and J gave up 6 bases, with 15 bases separating them. The CDR3 has 15 amino acids. CDR3: CATSDGPGAGNIQYF. In DNA, the CDR3 is TGTGCCACCAGTGACGGTCCGGGGGCGGGAAACATTCAGTACTTC.

This clonotype showed up many times. This chain connects TRBV20-1 to TRBJ2-3; D is ambiguous. This CDR3 is 15 amino acids long. V lost 0 bases and J 0 bases, leaving 10 bases between the germline ends. In germline, CDR1 is DFQATT, CDR2 SNEGSKA (reference sequence). For the CDR3, the DNA is TGCAGTGCTAGAGATAGGGCAACTAGCACAGATACGCAGTATTTT. As protein: CSARDRATSTDTQYF.

This clonotype was counted at least ten times. This chain connects TRBV7-8 to TRBJ1-4, with 8 bases identical to TRBD1. V was pared by 6 bases and J by 10 bases, with 4 bases of the junction left unmatched. Germline CDR1 is SGHVS and CDR2 is FQNEAQ. The CDR3 consists of 12 residues. CDR3 loop: CASSSDRGKLFF. CDR3 nucleotides: TGTGCCAGCAGTTCAGACAGGGGAAAACTGTTTTTT. Full variable domain (outside the CDR3, taken from reference TRBV7-8 and TRBJ1-4): GAGVSQSPRYKVAKRGQDVALRCDPISGHVSLFWYQQALGQGPEFLTYFQNEAQLDKSGLPSDRFFAERPEGSVSTLKIQRTQQEDSAVYLCASSSDRGKLFFGSGTQLSVL.

This clonotype appeared many times. CDR3 sequence: CASSFRAESNYGYTF. CDR3 DNA: TGTGCCAGCAGCTTCCGCGCAGAATCTAACTATGGCTACACCTTC. The chain is built from TRBV5-5 and TRBJ1-2; D is unclear. Germline V CDR1 and CDR2: SGHKS, YYEKEE (reference sequence). Between the trimmed V and J ends, which lost 2 bases and 0 bases, there was a span of 11 bases. CDR3 length equals 15 residues.

This clonotype was seen many times. The V gene is TRBV12-3 or TRBV12-4, the J gene TRBJ2-7; 8 bases are shared with TRBD1. The CDR3 has 12 residues. J lost 5 bases, V lost 5 bases, and 2 bases had no gene match. The CDR3 DNA reads as TGTGCCAGCAGTACAGGGGGTGACGAGCAGTACTTC. Protein sequence: CASSTGGDEQYF.

This clonotype was picked up many times. The rearrangement links TRBV5-1 to TRBJ2-1; D may match TRBD1 or TRBD2 (7 bases each). V was pared by 4 bases and J by 5 bases, with 19 bases between. Germline values: CDR1 SGHRS, CDR2 YFSETQ. CDR3 size: 16 residues. CDR3 sequence (DNA): TGCGCCAGCAGCCCGAGCGGGACAGCGAGACACAATGAGCAGTTCTTC. This sequence encodes CASSPSGTARHNEQFF. The entire variable domain, with the rest obtained from reference TRBV5-1 and TRBJ2-1, is as follows: KAGVTQTPRYLIKTRGQQVTLSCSPISGHRSVSWYQQTPGQGLQFLFEYFSETQRNKGNFPGRFSGRQFSNSRSEMNVSTLELGDSALYLCASSPSGTARHNEQFFGPGTRLTVL.